This is a list of T cell receptor beta chains from one sample in a study of cytomegalovirus exposure and HLA in healthy donors. Some clones are missing from TCRdb's copy, which holds only in-frame ones; the method was immunoSEQ multiplex PCR. Here the sample spans over 200,000 clones, 82% being singletons. The sequenced sample consisted of PBMCs. These receptors were taken from a middle-aged man in good health and CMV-seropositive. Each CDR3 is given with its conserved first and last residue. Fields, in order: J gene, clone size, D gene, CDR3 length, V gene, CDR3 protein, CDR3 DNA. A D gene is named only where the DNA matches it firmly. Clone size appears in some rows only: once, few, many, or a class for an expanded clone.

j_gene: TRBJ2-7; abundance: .; d_gene: TRBD1; len: 16; v_gene: TRBV15; CDR3aa: CATSRGGDRGLYEQYF; CDR3nt: TGTGCCACCAGCAGAGGAGGAGACAGGGGGCTGTACGAGCAGTACTTC
j_gene: TRBJ1-5; abundance: .; d_gene: .; len: 14; v_gene: TRBV9; CDR3aa: CASSVGREGGPQHF; CDR3nt: TGTGCCAGCAGCGTAGGTCGAGAGGGAGGGCCCCAGCATTTT
j_gene: TRBJ2-2; abundance: once; d_gene: .; len: 12; v_gene: TRBV23-1; CDR3aa: CASRRVTGELFF; CDR3nt: TGCGCCAGCCGGAGGGTCACCGGGGAGCTGTTTTTT
j_gene: TRBJ1-2; abundance: .; d_gene: .; len: 12; v_gene: TRBV13; CDR3aa: CASSVGNYGYTF; CDR3nt: TGTGCCAGCAGCGTCGGTAACTATGGCTACACCTTC
j_gene: TRBJ2-7; abundance: .; d_gene: TRBD1; len: 15; v_gene: TRBV18; CDR3aa: CASSPPRDRVDEQYF; CDR3nt: TGTGCCAGCTCACCCCCCCGGGACAGGGTCGATGAGCAGTACTTC
j_gene: TRBJ2-7; abundance: .; d_gene: TRBD2; len: 16; v_gene: TRBV7-6; CDR3aa: CASSLVRAGGRGEQYF; CDR3nt: TGTGCCAGCAGCTTAGTCCGAGCGGGAGGTCGGGGGGAGCAGTACTTC
j_gene: TRBJ2-7; abundance: .; d_gene: TRBD2; len: 17; v_gene: TRBV5-1; CDR3aa: CASSPNPSGRASYEQYF; CDR3nt: TGCGCCAGCAGCCCCAACCCAAGCGGGAGGGCATCCTACGAGCAGTACTTC
j_gene: TRBJ2-7; abundance: .; d_gene: .; len: 15; v_gene: TRBV18; CDR3aa: CASSVYRAKVYEQYF; CDR3nt: TGTGCCAGCTCAGTTTACAGGGCCAAAGTCTACGAGCAGTACTTC
j_gene: TRBJ2-1; abundance: .; d_gene: .; len: 16; v_gene: TRBV9; CDR3aa: CASSVETRSGYNEQFF; CDR3nt: TGTGCCAGCAGCGTAGAAACTAGGTCGGGGTACAATGAGCAGTTCTTC
j_gene: TRBJ2-2; abundance: .; d_gene: TRBD2; len: 14; v_gene: TRBV27; CDR3aa: CASSSAGHIGELFF; CDR3nt: TGTGCCAGCAGTTCAGCGGGGCATATCGGGGAGCTGTTTTTT
j_gene: TRBJ1-1; abundance: .; d_gene: .; len: 13; v_gene: TRBV6-5; CDR3aa: CASSPGGASEAFF; CDR3nt: TGTGCCAGCAGCCCGGGGGGCGCCTCTGAAGCTTTCTTT
j_gene: TRBJ1-2; abundance: .; d_gene: TRBD1; len: 15; v_gene: TRBV25-1; CDR3aa: CASSDGTGGLYGYTF; CDR3nt: TGTGCCAGCAGTGATGGGACAGGGGGACTCTATGGCTACACCTTC
j_gene: TRBJ2-6; abundance: .; d_gene: .; len: 20; v_gene: TRBV19; CDR3aa: CASSIDRPVTGSSGANVLTF; CDR3nt: TGTGCCAGTAGTATAGATCGGCCCGTTACGGGGAGCTCTGGGGCCAACGTCCTGACTTTC
j_gene: TRBJ2-1; abundance: .; d_gene: TRBD1; len: 16; v_gene: TRBV5-1; CDR3aa: CASSSAPTGDFNEQFF; CDR3nt: TGCGCCAGCAGCTCCGCCCCGACAGGGGATTTTAATGAGCAGTTCTTC
j_gene: TRBJ1-2; abundance: .; d_gene: TRBD1; len: 14; v_gene: TRBV6-5; CDR3aa: CASSYQGVGYGYTF; CDR3nt: TGTGCCAGCAGTTACCAGGGGGTCGGCTATGGCTACACCTTC
j_gene: TRBJ2-6; abundance: .; d_gene: TRBD1; len: 14; v_gene: TRBV19; CDR3aa: CASKGASGANVLTF; CDR3nt: TGTGCCAGTAAGGGGGCCTCTGGGGCCAACGTCCTGACTTTC
j_gene: TRBJ2-1; abundance: .; d_gene: .; len: 14; v_gene: TRBV2; CDR3aa: CASSVTGLYNEQFF; CDR3nt: TGTGCCAGCAGTGTAACGGGACTCTACAATGAGCAGTTCTTC
j_gene: TRBJ2-7; abundance: .; d_gene: TRBD2; len: 15; v_gene: TRBV7-2; CDR3aa: CASSFPRGGEYEQYF; CDR3nt: TGTGCCAGCAGCTTTCCACGGGGGGGGGAGTACGAGCAGTACTTC
j_gene: TRBJ2-1; abundance: .; d_gene: TRBD2; len: 19; v_gene: TRBV29-1; CDR3aa: CSVQGLADDLTRPYNEQFF; CDR3nt: TGCAGCGTTCAAGGACTAGCCGACGACCTTACCCGGCCCTACAATGAGCAGTTCTTC
j_gene: TRBJ2-1; abundance: .; d_gene: .; len: 11; v_gene: TRBV29-1; CDR3aa: CSGLHGYEQFF; CDR3nt: TGCAGCGGACTACACGGCTATGAGCAGTTCTTC
j_gene: TRBJ2-7; abundance: .; d_gene: TRBD1; len: 13; v_gene: TRBV6-5; CDR3aa: CASSRGTDYEQYF; CDR3nt: TGTGCCAGCAGTAGAGGGACAGACTACGAGCAGTACTTC
j_gene: TRBJ2-3; abundance: .; d_gene: TRBD2; len: 17; v_gene: TRBV10-1; CDR3aa: CASSEYRLAGDTDTQYF; CDR3nt: TGCGCCAGCAGTGAGTATAGACTAGCGGGAGACACAGATACGCAGTATTTT
j_gene: TRBJ2-7; abundance: .; d_gene: .; len: 14; v_gene: TRBV25-1; CDR3aa: CASSEAGPSYEQYF; CDR3nt: TGTGCCAGCAGTGAGGCAGGGCCCTCCTACGAGCAGTACTTC
j_gene: TRBJ2-2; abundance: .; d_gene: .; len: 15; v_gene: TRBV18; CDR3aa: CASSSGLSGTGELFF; CDR3nt: TGTGCCAGCTCATCCGGACTGAGCGGGACCGGGGAGCTGTTTTTT
j_gene: TRBJ2-3; abundance: .; d_gene: .; len: 12; v_gene: TRBV11-3; CDR3aa: CASSLELNTQYF; CDR3nt: TGTGCCAGCAGCTTAGAACTAAATACGCAGTATTTT
j_gene: TRBJ1-2; abundance: .; d_gene: .; len: 15; v_gene: TRBV7-9; CDR3aa: CASSRTTGTSYGYTF; CDR3nt: TGTGCCAGCAGTAGAACGACCGGGACATCCTATGGCTACACCTTC
j_gene: TRBJ2-3; abundance: .; d_gene: TRBD2; len: 17; v_gene: TRBV5-1; CDR3aa: CASSFRPSGGGTDTQYF; CDR3nt: TGCGCCAGCAGCTTTCGTCCTAGCGGGGGAGGTACAGATACGCAGTATTTT